The entry that follows covers one TCR beta chain sequence. This specimen comes from a study of CD8 T cells in Susac syndrome. RNA totalling roughly 0.5 to 1 ug underwent reverse transcription with random hexamers. TCRdb independently ran MiXCR on the immunoSEQ multiplex PCR reads; one entry per CDR3 protein. Among approximately 80,000 distinct CDR3 sequences listed, roughly nine tenths were seen once. CDR1 and CDR2 (germline): SGHVS, FNYEAQ. The ends lost 11 bases at V and 2 bases at J; junction bases unmatched: 12. This CDR3 has 14 residues. The receptor comes from a human donor with multiple sclerosis. The sample taken for sequencing was CD8+ T cells from PBMCs. The chain recombines TRBV7-6 with TRBJ2-7, with TRBD1 matching 7 bases. DNA for the CDR3: TGTGCCTTGAGGGTGGACAGGACACCCTACGAGCAGTACTTC. It translates to CALRVDRTPYEQYF.